The 18 T cell receptor beta chains listed next were all sequenced from one sample in a study of identical twins. TCRdb itself ran the 5' RACE reads through MiXCR, one entry per CDR3 protein. Of some 560,000 distinct CDR3 sequences listed, 9.6% are singletons. These data also formed part of another study, on yellow fever vaccine responses in identical twins.

The material sequenced was PBMCs. The receptors were gathered from a woman between 18 and 30 years old in good health.

In this sample, this clonotype turned up a few times. This chain links TRBV20-1 with TRBJ2-7; no clear D. The CDR3 sequence is 12 residues long. V was cut by 3 bases and J by 0 bases, with 6 bases left in between. Germline CDR1 is DFQATT and CDR2 is SNEGSKA (reference sequence). The CDR3 nucleotides read TGCAGTGCTAGCGGAGCCTCCTACGAGCAGTACTTC. Its protein product is CSASGASYEQYF.

In this sample, this clonotype turned up many times. This chain links TRBV5-1 with TRBJ2-7; maybe TRBD1 (5 bases). The CDR3 covers 17 residues. Trimming removed 4 bases at V and 0 bases at J, with 20 bases between. Germline V lookup: CDR1 SGHRS, CDR2 YFSETQ. CDR3 amino acids: CASSLLSARDYSYEQYF. CDR3 nucleotides: TGCGCCAGCAGCCTACTGAGCGCCAGGGATTACTCCTACGAGCAGTACTTC.

This rearrangement joins TRBV12-3 or TRBV12-4 to TRBJ2-3; 11 bases are a match to TRBD2. CDR3 length: 17 amino acids. Trimming removed 5 bases from V and 0 bases from J; junction bases left unmatched: 7. In nucleotides, the CDR3 is TGTGCCAGCAGTGACCCGACTAGCGGGGAGAGCACAGATACGCAGTATTTT. It translates to CASSDPTSGESTDTQYF.

Written as DNA, the CDR3 is TGTGCCAGCACGTCTGGGGGGGCGCTCGCCTACGAGCAGTACTTC. Its protein product is CASTSGGALAYEQYF. The chain recombines TRBV6-1 with TRBJ2-7; D perhaps matches TRBD2 (7 bases). V was pared by 7 bases and J by 2 bases, with 18 bases between. Germline V lookup: CDR1 MNHNS, CDR2 SASEGT. There are 15 residues in the CDR3.

This clonotype was counted many times. The chain employs TRBV2 and TRBJ1-1, with no clear D. Germline lookup yields CDR1 SNHLY and CDR2 FYNNEI. CDR3 length: 10 amino acids. With 7 bases removed from V and 7 bases from J, the gap between germline ends came to 7 bases. The CDR3 reads CASNVVEAFF. The CDR3 coding sequence is TGTGCCAGCAACGTAGTTGAAGCTTTCTTT. Drawing the rest from reference TRBV2 and TRBJ1-1, the complete variable domain is EPEVTQTPSHQVTQMGQEVILRCVPISNHLYFYWYRQILGQKVEFLVSFYNNEISEKSEIFDDQFSVERPDGSNFTLKIRSTKLEDSAMYFCASNVVEAFFGQGTRLTVV.

The chain links TRBV27 to TRBJ2-7; D possibly corresponds to TRBD1 (6 bases). The V gene's germline CDR1 is MNHEY and CDR2 SMNVEV (reference sequence). Trimming removed 8 bases at V and 4 bases at J, with 18 bases between. The CDR3 is 14 amino acids. The CDR3 region is CASASGQFGYEQYF. The CDR3 DNA reads as TGTGCCAGCGCCAGTGGACAGTTTGGTTACGAGCAGTACTTC.

Many counts were recorded for this clonotype. The V and J genes are TRBV20-1 and TRBJ2-1; 9 positions agree with TRBD1. Germline V gives CDR1 DFQATT, CDR2 SNEGSKA (reference sequence). This CDR3 contains 15 residues. With V trimmed by 0 bases and J by 4 bases, 4 bases remained unmatched. In DNA, the CDR3 is TGCAGTGCTAGAGATGTCGGACAGGGGTACAATGAGCAGTTCTTC. The encoded protein is CSARDVGQGYNEQFF.

The chain carries TRBV28 and TRBJ2-1; either TRBD1 or TRBD2 may supply D (5 bases each). CDR1 and CDR2 from the germline V gene are MDHEN and SYDVKM. Trimming removed 7 bases from V and 6 bases from J, with 13 bases in between. The CDR3 spans 13 residues. The CDR3 loop reads CASNNPGRNEQFF. In nucleotides, the CDR3 is TGTGCCAGCAATAATCCGGGGCGCAATGAGCAGTTCTTC.

The rearrangement uses TRBV29-1 and TRBJ1-2; D remains ambiguous. V was cut by 0 bases and J by 3 bases, with 14 bases left in between. The CDR3 runs 15 residues. Germline V gene lookup returns CDR1 SQVTM and CDR2 ANQGSEA. CDR3 in DNA: TGCAGCGTTGAAGATCCAAGTAGGGAAGACTATGGCTACACCTTC. Residues: CSVEDPSREDYGYTF.

This clonotype came up many times. The chain links TRBV29-1 to TRBJ2-7, with 7 bases identical to TRBD2. The CDR3 is 17 amino acids. CDR1 and CDR2 (germline): SQVTM, ANQGSEA. With V trimmed by 4 bases and J by 0 bases, 15 bases remained unmatched. The CDR3 sequence: CSVGRFLSGSASYEQYF. DNA for the CDR3: TGCAGCGTTGGAAGGTTCCTTAGCGGGTCCGCCTCCTACGAGCAGTACTTC.

This clonotype was seen repeatedly, ten times or more. The chain has TRBV12-3 or TRBV12-4 and TRBJ1-5, with TRBD1 as a possible D gene (6 bases). The CDR3 loop spans 14 amino acids. The V gene lost 1 base and the J gene lost 3 bases, with 7 bases spanning the gap. CDR3 coding DNA: TGTGCCAGCAGTTTAGGGACAGACAATCAGCCCCAGCATTTT. Protein: CASSLGTDNQPQHF.

The sample holds many counts of this clonotype. This chain uses TRBV6-5 with TRBJ2-7, with D unresolved. Per the germline V gene, CDR1 is MNHEY and CDR2 is SVGAGI. Trimming stripped 2 bases from V and 1 base from J, with 9 bases between. This CDR3 comprises 14 residues. The CDR3 region has the DNA TGTGCCAGCAGTTACGACAAGTGGTCCTACGAGCAGTACTTC. Protein product: CASSYDKWSYEQYF.

This clonotype was detected ten times or more. V is TRBV5-1 and J is TRBJ2-7; a possible D gene is TRBD2 (6 bases). Germline assignment: CDR1 SGHRS and CDR2 YFSETQ. V gave up 5 bases and J gave up 7 bases, with 22 bases separating them. The CDR3 totals 15 residues. The CDR3 coding sequence is TGCGCCAGCAGTCGCGCGGGTCTGGAGGAGGGGGAGCAGTACTTC. Amino acids: CASSRAGLEEGEQYF.

The chain carries TRBV6-2 or TRBV6-3 and TRBJ2-6; D not certain. Between the trimmed V and J ends, which lost 11 bases and 1 base, there was a span of 21 bases. The CDR3 covers 17 residues. Germline V CDR1 and CDR2: MNHEY, SVGEGT. CDR3 DNA sequence: TGTGCCCGACCGATTTGGGCAGGCTATTCTGGGGCCAACGTCCTGACTTTC. Its protein product is CARPIWAGYSGANVLTF.

This clonotype was picked up many times. The chain is built from TRBV24-1 and TRBJ2-3, with no clear D. Trimming took 2 bases from V and 4 from J, leaving 9 bases between them. Germline assignment: CDR1 KGHDR and CDR2 SFDVKD. This CDR3 is 14 amino acids long. The CDR3 spells CATSDSARSDTQYF. For the CDR3, the DNA is TGTGCCACCAGTGATTCGGCCCGGTCAGATACGCAGTATTTT.

This clonotype was found many times. V is TRBV5-1 and J is TRBJ2-3; D tentatively fits TRBD1 or TRBD2 (5 bases each). The V end was cut by 4 bases, the J end by 4 bases, with 16 bases between. Germline V lookup: CDR1 SGHRS, CDR2 YFSETQ. The CDR3 runs 15 residues. DNA of the CDR3: TGCGCCAGCAGCCGACCCACCGTGGGGGCAGATACGCAGTATTTT. This codes for CASSRPTVGADTQYF. Supplemented by reference TRBV5-1 and TRBJ2-3, the full variable domain reads KAGVTQTPRYLIKTRGQQVTLSCSPISGHRSVSWYQQTPGQGLQFLFEYFSETQRNKGNFPGRFSGRQFSNSRSEMNVSTLELGDSALYLCASSRPTVGADTQYFGPGTRLTVL.

This clonotype was picked up a small number of times. V usage is TRBV10-3 and J usage is TRBJ2-5, with TRBD2 matching 7 bases. In germline, CDR1 is ENHRY, CDR2 SYGVKD. CDR3 length: 15 residues. V was clipped by 4 bases and J by 1 base; unmatched bases: 6. The CDR3 loop reads CAISGTASGQETQYF. The CDR3 DNA sequence: TGTGCCATCAGTGGCACTGCTAGCGGCCAAGAGACCCAGTACTTC.

This clonotype was detected many times. In DNA form, the CDR3 reads TGCAGCGTAGTCAACACAGGGACCAGCTCCTACGAGCAGTACTTC. Amino acids: CSVVNTGTSSYEQYF. The V call is TRBV29-1, the J call TRBJ2-7; TRBD1 is a possible D gene (6 bases). Germline V gene lookup returns CDR1 SQVTM and CDR2 ANQGSEA. The CDR3 has 15 amino acids. Trimming pared 6 bases from V and 0 bases from J, leaving 18 bases between.